This entry is about one T cell receptor (beta chain). No antigen is known for it. V lost 4 bases to trimming and J lost 3 bases, with 12 bases between them. The germline gives CDR1 SGHRS, CDR2 YFSETQ. The CDR3 has 14 residues. Thyroid surgery was performed in patients who had received no treatment beforehand. The sample originates from a study of metastatic and nonmetastatic thyroid tumors. Study as a whole: Comparison of repertoires was carried out across blood and tumor or nodule tissue from malignant and benign thyroid patients. Whole-study findings and limits: Benign nodules reportedly had significantly lower TCR beta diversity than malignant thyroid tumors in blood and tumor.

In the original workflow: For papillary thyroid cancer, a distant-metastasis classifier was constructed from CDR3 differences observed across clinicopathological groups. TCRdb re-analyzed the PCR reads using MiXCR. TCRdb, not the original authors, processed these V and J calls. The sample consists of roughly 53,000 clones, 20% to 25% of them appearing once. The gene calls are TRBV5-1 and TRBJ2-3; D uncertain. The material sequenced was blood. This TCR derives from a female donor with papillary thyroid cancer or a benign thyroid nodule (not recorded which). Some clones in this sample may be carry-over from other donors' samples. The CDR3 region is CASSLGSGTDTQYF. The CDR3 nucleotides read TGCGCCAGCAGCCTGGGCTCCGGGACAGATACGCAGTATTTT.